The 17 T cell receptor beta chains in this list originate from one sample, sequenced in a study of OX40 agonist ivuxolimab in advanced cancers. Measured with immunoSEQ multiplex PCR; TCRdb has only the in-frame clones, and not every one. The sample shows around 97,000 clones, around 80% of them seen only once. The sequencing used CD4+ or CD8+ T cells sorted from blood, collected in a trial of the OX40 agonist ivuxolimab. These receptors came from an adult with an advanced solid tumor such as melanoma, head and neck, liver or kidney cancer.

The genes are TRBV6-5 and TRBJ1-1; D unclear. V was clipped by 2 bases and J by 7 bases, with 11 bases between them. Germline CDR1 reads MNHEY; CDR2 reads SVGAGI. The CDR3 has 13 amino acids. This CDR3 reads CASSYRGWFEAFF. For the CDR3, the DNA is TGTGCCAGCAGTTACCGGGGTTGGTTTGAAGCTTTCTTT.

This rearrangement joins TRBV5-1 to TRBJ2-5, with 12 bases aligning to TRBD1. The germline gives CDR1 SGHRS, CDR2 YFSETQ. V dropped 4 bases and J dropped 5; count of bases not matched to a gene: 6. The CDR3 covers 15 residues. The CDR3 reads CASSTRDRGPETQYF. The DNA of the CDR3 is TGCGCCAGCAGCACCCGGGACAGGGGGCCGGAGACCCAGTACTTC.

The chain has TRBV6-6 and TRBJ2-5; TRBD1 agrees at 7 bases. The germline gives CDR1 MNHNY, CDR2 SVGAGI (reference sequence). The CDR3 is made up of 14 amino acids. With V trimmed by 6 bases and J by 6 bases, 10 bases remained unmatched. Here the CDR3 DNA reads TGTGCCAGCAGCAACACAGGGGTCGGGAAGACCCAGTACTTC. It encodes CASSNTGVGKTQYF.

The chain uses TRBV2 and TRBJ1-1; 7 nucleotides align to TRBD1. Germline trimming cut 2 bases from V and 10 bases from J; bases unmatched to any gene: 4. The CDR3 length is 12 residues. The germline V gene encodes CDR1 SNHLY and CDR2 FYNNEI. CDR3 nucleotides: TGTGCCAGCAGTGAAAAGGGGGCGTTAGCTTTCTTT. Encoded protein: CASSEKGALAFF.

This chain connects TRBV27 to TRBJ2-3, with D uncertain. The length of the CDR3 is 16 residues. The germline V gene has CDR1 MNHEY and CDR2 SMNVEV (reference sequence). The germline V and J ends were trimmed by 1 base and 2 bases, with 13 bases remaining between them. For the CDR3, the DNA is TGTGCCAGCAGTTTATTCCCGCGGCCCGACACAGATACGCAGTATTTT. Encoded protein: CASSLFPRPDTDTQYF.

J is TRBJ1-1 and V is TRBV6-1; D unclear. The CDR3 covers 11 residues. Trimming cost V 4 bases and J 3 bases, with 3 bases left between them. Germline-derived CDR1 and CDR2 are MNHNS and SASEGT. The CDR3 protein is CASSGYTEAFF. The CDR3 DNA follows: TGTGCCAGCAGTGGATACACTGAAGCTTTCTTT.

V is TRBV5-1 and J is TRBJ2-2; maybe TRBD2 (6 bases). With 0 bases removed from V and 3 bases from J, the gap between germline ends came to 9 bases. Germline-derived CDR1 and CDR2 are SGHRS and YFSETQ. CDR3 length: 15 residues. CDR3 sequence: CASSLGTIDTGELFF. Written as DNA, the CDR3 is TGCGCCAGCAGCTTGGGGACTATCGACACCGGGGAGCTGTTTTTT.

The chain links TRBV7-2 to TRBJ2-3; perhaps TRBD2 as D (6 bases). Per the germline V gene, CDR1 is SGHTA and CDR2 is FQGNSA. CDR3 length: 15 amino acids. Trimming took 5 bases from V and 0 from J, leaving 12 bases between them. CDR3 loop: CASSRLGLSTDTQYF. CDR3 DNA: TGTGCCAGCAGCCGACTAGGGTTGAGCACAGATACGCAGTATTTT.

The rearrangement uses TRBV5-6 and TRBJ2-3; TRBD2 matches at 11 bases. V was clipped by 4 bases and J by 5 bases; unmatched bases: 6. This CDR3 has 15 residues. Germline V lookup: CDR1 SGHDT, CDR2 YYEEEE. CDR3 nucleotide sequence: TGTGCCAGCAGCCCACTAGCGGGAGAAGTAGATACGCAGTATTTT. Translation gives CASSPLAGEVDTQYF.

CDR3: CAFDRGLARHPYEQYF. In DNA form, the CDR3 reads TGTGCCTTTGACAGGGGCCTAGCCAGACATCCTTACGAGCAGTACTTC. The V and J genes are TRBV19 and TRBJ2-7; 8 positions agree with TRBD1. The CDR3 sequence is 16 residues long. The J segment lost 4 bases and the V segment lost 11 bases, leaving 19 bases of the junction unmatched. CDR1 and CDR2 from the germline V gene are LNHDA and SQIVND (reference sequence).

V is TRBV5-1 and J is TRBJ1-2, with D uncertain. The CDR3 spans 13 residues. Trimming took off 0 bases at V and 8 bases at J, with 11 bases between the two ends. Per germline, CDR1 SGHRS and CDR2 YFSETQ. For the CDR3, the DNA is TGCGCCAGCAGCTTGGCTCTCCACGGGGGCTACACCTTC. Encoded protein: CASSLALHGGYTF.

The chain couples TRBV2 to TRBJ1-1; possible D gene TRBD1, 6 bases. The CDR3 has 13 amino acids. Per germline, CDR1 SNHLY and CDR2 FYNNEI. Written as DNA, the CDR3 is TGTGCAGACAAGGCGGGGGCTAACACTGAAGCTTTCTTT. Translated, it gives CADKAGANTEAFF.

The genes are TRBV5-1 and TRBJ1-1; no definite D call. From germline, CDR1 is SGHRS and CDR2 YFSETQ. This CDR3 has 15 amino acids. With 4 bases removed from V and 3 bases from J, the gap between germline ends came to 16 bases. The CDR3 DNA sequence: TGCGCCAGCAGCGCCCGGACGGGAGGCCACACTGAAGCTTTCTTT. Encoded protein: CASSARTGGHTEAFF.

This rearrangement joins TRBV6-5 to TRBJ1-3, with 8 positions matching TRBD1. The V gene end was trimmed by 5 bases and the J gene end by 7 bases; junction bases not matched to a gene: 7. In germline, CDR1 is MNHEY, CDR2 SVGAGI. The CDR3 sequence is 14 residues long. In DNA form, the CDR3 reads TGTGCCAGCAGTCCCTGGACAGGGTTGAACACCATATATTTT. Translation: CASSPWTGLNTIYF.

The CDR3 region is CASSVASGARNTGELFF. The CDR3, as DNA: TGTGCCAGCAGCGTAGCTTCAGGGGCCAGGAACACCGGGGAGCTGTTTTTT. The chain employs TRBV9 and TRBJ2-2; D is perhaps TRBD1 (6 bases). The V gene lost 0 bases and the J gene lost 1 base, with 13 bases spanning the gap. This CDR3 comprises 17 residues. CDR1 and CDR2 (germline): SGDLS, YYNGEE.

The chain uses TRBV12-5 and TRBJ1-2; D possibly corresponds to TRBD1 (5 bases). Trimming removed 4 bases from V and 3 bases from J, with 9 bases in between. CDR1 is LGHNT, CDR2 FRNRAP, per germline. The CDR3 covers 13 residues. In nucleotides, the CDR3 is TGTGCTAGTGGTTCCGGGACGGACTATGGCTACACCTTC. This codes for CASGSGTDYGYTF. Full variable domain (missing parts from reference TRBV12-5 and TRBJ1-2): DARVTQTPRHKVTEMGQEVTMRCQPILGHNTVFWYRQTMMQGLELLAYFRNRAPLDDSGMPKDRFSAEMPDATLATLKIQPSEPRDSAVYFCASGSGTDYGYTFGSGTRLTVV.

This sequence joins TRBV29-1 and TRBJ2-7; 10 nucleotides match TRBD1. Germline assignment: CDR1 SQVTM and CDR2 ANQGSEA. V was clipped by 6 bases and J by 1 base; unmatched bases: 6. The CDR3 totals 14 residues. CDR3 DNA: TGCAGCGTCTCCGGGACAGGGGAGTCCTACGAGCAGTACTTC. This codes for CSVSGTGESYEQYF.